The source of this T cell receptor (beta chain) is a study of shared clonotypes between healthy human individuals. Study results and limitations: Estimated richness was generally greater in naive than memory subsets.

Methods used by the authors: ImmunoSEQ only sent back junction sequences with no quality scores, so filtering was done differently. Only in-frame clones appear in the TCRdb table, and some are missing; sequencing was by immunoSEQ multiplex PCR. V, J and clone size are taken as reported in that table, and D and trimming were inferred from the DNA itself. In the table there are fewer than 1.6 million clones, about 98.5% of which are singletons. The CDR3 length is 18 residues. Looked up from germline, CDR1 is MNHNS and CDR2 is SASEGT. Losses at the gene ends were 0 bases for V and 0 bases for J; bases not matched to a gene: 8. Into CD45RA+ naive and CD45RA-negative memory subsets, the CD4+ cells were split. Turning to this clone: Its matching antigen is unknown.

The sequence came from a man younger than 40 in good health. This rearrangement joins TRBV6-1 to TRBJ2-1, with 7 bases that match TRBD2. Sequenced material: naive CD4+ T cells sorted from blood. Subset here: CD45RA+ positively selected. CDR3 in amino acids: CASSEARIAGSSYNEQFF. Here the CDR3 DNA reads TGTGCCAGCAGTGAAGCCCGAATAGCGGGTAGCTCCTACAATGAGCAGTTCTTC.